This TCR beta chain comes out of a study of post-analysis software for immune sequencing data. A note on this clonotype: Its antigen is not identified.

Study-level results: Several TRBV segments, TRBV5-6, TRBV5-1 and TRBV20-1 among them, were found more frequent in patients than controls.

V was pared by 4 bases and J by 2 bases, with 17 bases between. CDR1 and CDR2 from the germline V gene are SGHDN and FVKESK. The CDR3 runs 16 residues. Libraries were made from TCR beta cDNA, and they carried unique molecular identifiers. TCRdb processed the PCR reads anew with MiXCR; each CDR3 protein has one entry. This table holds hundreds of thousands of distinct CDR3 sequences, around 50% found once. V and J are TRBV14 and TRBJ1-2; possible D gene TRBD1, 5 bases. The sample comprised blood. The receptor comes from a girl between 10 and 17 years old with multiple sclerosis. CDR3 nucleotides: TGTGCCAGCAGCCCAAGGGGAACAGCCTTAAACTATGGCTACACCTTC. As protein: CASSPRGTALNYGYTF.